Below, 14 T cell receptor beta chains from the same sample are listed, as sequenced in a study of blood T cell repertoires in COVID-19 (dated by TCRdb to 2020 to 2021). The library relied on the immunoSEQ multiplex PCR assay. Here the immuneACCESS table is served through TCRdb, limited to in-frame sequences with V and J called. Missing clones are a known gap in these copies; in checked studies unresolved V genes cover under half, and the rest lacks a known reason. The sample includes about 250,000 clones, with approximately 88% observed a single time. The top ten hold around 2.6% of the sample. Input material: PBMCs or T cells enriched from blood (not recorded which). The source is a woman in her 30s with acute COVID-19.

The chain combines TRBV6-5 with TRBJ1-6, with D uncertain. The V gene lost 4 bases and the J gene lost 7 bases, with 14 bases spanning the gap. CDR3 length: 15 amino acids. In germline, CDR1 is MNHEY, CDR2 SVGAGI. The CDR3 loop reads CASSFAQTRNSPLHF. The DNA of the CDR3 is TGTGCCAGCAGTTTCGCACAGACAAGAAATTCACCCCTCCACTTT.

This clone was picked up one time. CDR3 in amino acids: CASRIKETQYF. CDR3 bases: TGTGCCAGCAGAATCAAAGAGACCCAGTACTTC. The gene calls are TRBV7-8 and TRBJ2-5; D is unresolved. Germline lookup yields CDR1 SGHVS and CDR2 FQNEAQ. Trimming removed 6 bases from V and 3 bases from J, with 5 bases in between. CDR3 size: 11 residues.

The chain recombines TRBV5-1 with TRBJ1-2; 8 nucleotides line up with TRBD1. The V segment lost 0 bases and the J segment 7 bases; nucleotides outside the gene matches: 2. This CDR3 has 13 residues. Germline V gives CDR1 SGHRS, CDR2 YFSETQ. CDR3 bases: TGCGCCAGCAGCTTGGACAGGGGGTCTGGCTACACCTTC. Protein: CASSLDRGSGYTF.

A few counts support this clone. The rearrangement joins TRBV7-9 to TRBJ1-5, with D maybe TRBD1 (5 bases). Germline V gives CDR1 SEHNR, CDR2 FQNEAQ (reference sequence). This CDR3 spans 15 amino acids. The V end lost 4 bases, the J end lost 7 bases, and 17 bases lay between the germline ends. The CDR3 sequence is CASSSTSREGQPQHF. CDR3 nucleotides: TGTGCCAGCAGCTCCACCTCCAGGGAAGGCCAGCCCCAGCATTTT.

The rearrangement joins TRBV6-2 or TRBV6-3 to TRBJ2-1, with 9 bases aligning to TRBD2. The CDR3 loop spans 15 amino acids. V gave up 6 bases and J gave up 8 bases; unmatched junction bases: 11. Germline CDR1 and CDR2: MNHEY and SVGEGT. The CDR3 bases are TGTGCCAGCAGCCGCCGTATGCGGGGGGGCCATGAGCAGTTCTTC. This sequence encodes CASSRRMRGGHEQFF.

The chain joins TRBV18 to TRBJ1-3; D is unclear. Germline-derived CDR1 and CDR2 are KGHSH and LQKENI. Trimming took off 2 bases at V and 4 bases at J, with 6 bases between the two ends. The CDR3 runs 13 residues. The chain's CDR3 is CASSPVSGNTIYF. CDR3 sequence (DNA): TGTGCCAGCTCACCAGTATCGGGAAACACCATATATTTT.

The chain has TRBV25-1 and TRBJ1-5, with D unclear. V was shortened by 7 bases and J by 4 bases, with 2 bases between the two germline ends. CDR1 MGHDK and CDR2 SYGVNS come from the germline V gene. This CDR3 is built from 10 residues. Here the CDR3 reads CASTNQPQHF. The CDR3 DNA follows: TGTGCCAGCACGAATCAGCCCCAGCATTTT.

The CDR3 DNA follows: TGTGCCAGCAGCCCGGGGATGCCGAACACGCGCTACACCTTC. Protein product: CASSPGMPNTRYTF. The chain carries TRBV7-8 and TRBJ1-2; D not certain. Germline V gene data show CDR1 as SGHVS and CDR2 as FQNEAQ. CDR3 size: 14 residues. Between the trimmed V and J ends, which lost 5 bases and 9 bases, there was a span of 19 bases.

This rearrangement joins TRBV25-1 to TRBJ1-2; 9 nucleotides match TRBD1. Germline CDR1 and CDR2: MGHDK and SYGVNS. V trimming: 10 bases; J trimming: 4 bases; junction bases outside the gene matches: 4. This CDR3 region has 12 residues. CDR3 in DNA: TGTGCCAACACAGGGGGCCTCTATGGCTACACCTTC. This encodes CANTGGLYGYTF.

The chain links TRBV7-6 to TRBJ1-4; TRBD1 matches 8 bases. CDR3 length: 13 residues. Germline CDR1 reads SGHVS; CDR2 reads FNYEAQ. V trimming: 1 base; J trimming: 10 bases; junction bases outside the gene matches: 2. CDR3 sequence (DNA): TGTGCCAGCAGCTTAGGGCAGGGGGCAAAACTGTTTTTT. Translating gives CASSLGQGAKLFF.

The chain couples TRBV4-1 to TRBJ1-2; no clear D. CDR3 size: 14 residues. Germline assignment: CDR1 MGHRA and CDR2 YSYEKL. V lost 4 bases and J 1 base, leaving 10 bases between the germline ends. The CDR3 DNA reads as TGCGCCAGCAGCCTCCGGGATCTTAACTATGGCTACACCTTC. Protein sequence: CASSLRDLNYGYTF.

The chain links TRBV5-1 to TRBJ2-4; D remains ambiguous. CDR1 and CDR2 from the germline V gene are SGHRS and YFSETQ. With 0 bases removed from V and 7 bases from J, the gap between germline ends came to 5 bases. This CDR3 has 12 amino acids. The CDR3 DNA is TGCGCCAGCAGCTTGGCCGGGAACATTCAGTACTTC. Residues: CASSLAGNIQYF. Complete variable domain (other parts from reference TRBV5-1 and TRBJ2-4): KAGVTQTPRYLIKTRGQQVTLSCSPISGHRSVSWYQQTPGQGLQFLFEYFSETQRNKGNFPGRFSGRQFSNSRSEMNVSTLELGDSALYLCASSLAGNIQYFGAGTRLSVL.

CDR3 in DNA: TGTGCCAGCAGCTTAGTCGCAGGTCGGTTAGACACTGAAGCTTTCTTT. Its protein is CASSLVAGRLDTEAFF. The chain links TRBV7-2 to TRBJ1-1; no definite D call. CDR3 length equals 16 residues. Trimming shortened V by 1 base and J by 3 bases, and 15 bases separated the two germline ends. Germline V CDR1 and CDR2: SGHTA, FQGNSA.

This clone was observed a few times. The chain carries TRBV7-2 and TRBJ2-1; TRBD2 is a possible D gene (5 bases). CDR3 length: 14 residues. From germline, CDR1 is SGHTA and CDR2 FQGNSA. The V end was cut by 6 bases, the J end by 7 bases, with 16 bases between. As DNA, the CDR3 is TGTGCCAGCAGGGCAGGACTCCGACCGAATGAGCAGTTCTTC. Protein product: CASRAGLRPNEQFF.